These 20 T cell receptor beta chains share one sample of origin, sequenced in a study of T cell responses to AZD1222 COVID-19 vaccine. Libraries were prepared by immunoSEQ multiplex PCR; TCRdb keeps only in-frame clonotypes and omits some of them. The table includes around 170,000 clones, approximately 90% detected once. The material sequenced was peripheral blood, taken on day 0 of AZD1222 vaccination. These TCRs come from an adult in good health.

This clone appeared a single time. The V and J genes are TRBV21-1 and TRBJ2-4; TRBD1, as called in the table, went unchecked against the DNA. TRBV21-1 is deemed a pseudogene. The CDR3 sequence is 16 residues long. The CDR3 reads CASSATGLLAKNIQYF. CDR3 bases: TGTGCCAGCAGCGCGACAGGGCTACTCGCCAAAAACATTCAGTACTTC.

This chain joins TRBV11-2 and TRBJ1-2, with 7 bases matching TRBD1. Germline CDR1 and CDR2: SGHAT and FQNNGV. V lost 5 bases to trimming and J lost 4 bases; unmatched junction nucleotides: 4. The CDR3 runs 13 residues. The chain's CDR3 is CASSPDRFYGYTF. CDR3 DNA sequence: TGTGCCAGCAGCCCGGACAGGTTCTATGGCTACACCTTC.

In its sample, this clone was seen a few times. The rearrangement links TRBV5-6 to TRBJ2-1; 10 nucleotides agree with TRBD2. The V segment lost 4 bases and the J segment 5 bases; nucleotides outside the gene matches: 9. CDR1 is SGHDT, CDR2 YYEEEE, per germline. There are 16 residues in the CDR3. The CDR3 spells CASSHKVLAGNNEQFF. Here the CDR3 DNA reads TGTGCCAGCAGCCACAAGGTACTAGCGGGGAACAATGAGCAGTTCTTC.

CDR3 region: CASSRRPVSGHPYEQYF. For the CDR3, the DNA is TGTGCCAGCAGCCGCCGACCCGTCTCGGGACACCCCTACGAGCAGTACTTC. The rearrangement joins TRBV3-1 (or the pseudogene TRBV3-2) to TRBJ2-7; weak D call: TRBD1 (6 bases). Trimming removed 4 bases at V and 2 bases at J, with 21 bases between. The CDR3 has 17 residues. CDR1 is LGHDT and CDR2 is YNNKEL in the germline V gene (reference sequence).

This sequence joins TRBV27 and TRBJ2-2, with a weak D call TRBD1 (5 bases). Trimming cost V 0 bases and J 0 bases, with 14 bases left between them. The CDR3 runs to 18 residues. Germline CDR1 reads MNHEY; CDR2 reads SMNVEV (reference sequence). The CDR3 reads CASSLSIWGRTNTGELFF. The CDR3 nucleotides read TGTGCCAGCAGTTTATCAATCTGGGGCAGGACGAACACCGGGGAGCTGTTTTTT.

The rearrangement links TRBV7-9 to TRBJ1-2; D possibly corresponds to TRBD1 (5 bases). Trimming shortened V by 0 bases and J by 5 bases, and 10 bases separated the two germline ends. This CDR3 has 14 residues. CDR1 and CDR2 from the germline V gene are SEHNR and FQNEAQ (reference sequence). The CDR3 sequence is CASSLAGVLYGYTF. Here the CDR3 DNA reads TGTGCCAGCAGCTTAGCGGGGGTCCTATATGGCTACACCTTC.

This chain uses TRBV6-6 with TRBJ1-6, with a possible D match to TRBD1 (6 bases). This CDR3 is 17 amino acids long. Germline V gene sequence: CDR1 MNHNY, CDR2 SVGAGI (reference sequence). V was clipped by 5 bases and J by 6 bases, with 20 bases between them. The CDR3 nucleotides read TGTGCCAGCAGTCCACAGGGAAGGGGTAGAGGTAATTCACCCCTCCACTTT. Its protein product is CASSPQGRGRGNSPLHF.

The chain joins TRBV30 to TRBJ2-2; the D gene is possibly TRBD1 (5 bases). Germline-derived CDR1 and CDR2 are GTSNPN and SVGIG (reference sequence). The CDR3 is 12 residues long. V was cut by 8 bases and J by 1 base, with 8 bases left in between. This CDR3 is CANRLNTGELFF. The CDR3 nucleotides read TGTGCCAACAGGCTGAACACCGGGGAGCTGTTTTTT.

Notes on this clone: Other DNA sequences within the sample encode an identical CDR3. This chain connects TRBV27 to TRBJ2-6; D gene unclear. This CDR3 region has 13 residues. The V and J ends lost 0 bases and 4 bases respectively, with 1 base between them. In germline, CDR1 is MNHEY, CDR2 SMNVEV (reference sequence). The CDR3 nucleotides read TGTGCCAGCAGTTTATCCGGGGCCAACGTCCTGACTTTC. It is translated as CASSLSGANVLTF.

This clone appeared a single time. This chain uses TRBV5-1 with TRBJ1-4, with a possible D match to TRBD1 (6 bases). V dropped 4 bases and J dropped 6 bases, with 16 bases sitting between them. Germline loops: CDR1 SGHRS, CDR2 YFSETQ. This CDR3 is 15 amino acids long. CDR3 DNA: TGCGCCAGCAGCCCCTGGGACGGGGGGCATGAAAAACTGTTTTTT. As protein: CASSPWDGGHEKLFF.

J is TRBJ1-1 and V is TRBV5-1; TRBD1 matches at 9 bases. Losses at the gene ends were 6 bases for V and 6 bases for J; bases not matched to a gene: 9. Germline assignment: CDR1 SGHRS and CDR2 YFSETQ. The CDR3 length is 14 residues. CDR3 sequence (DNA): TGCGCCAGCAAAACAGGGGGCGCTTGGCCTGAAGCTTTCTTT. It yields the protein CASKTGGAWPEAFF.

CDR3 residues: CASSYSVSANYGYTF. In nucleotides, the CDR3 is TGTGCCAGCAGTTACTCGGTTTCAGCTAACTATGGCTACACCTTC. This chain joins TRBV6-2 or TRBV6-3 and TRBJ1-2; D gene unclear. Trimming stripped 0 bases from V and 0 bases from J, with 8 bases between. This CDR3 region has 15 residues. The germline V gene has CDR1 MNHEY and CDR2 SVGEGT.

This rearrangement joins TRBV28 to TRBJ1-6; D gene ambiguous. The CDR3 is made up of 14 amino acids. Germline loops: CDR1 MDHEN, CDR2 SYDVKM. Trimming took off 8 bases at V and 7 bases at J, with 15 bases between the two ends. In nucleotides, the CDR3 is TGTGCCAGCTCCAGAATCCTGGAGAATTCACCCCTCCACTTT. This gives the protein CASSRILENSPLHF.

The chain has TRBV11-2 and TRBJ2-2; 8 nucleotides agree with TRBD1. Trimming took 5 bases from V and 0 from J; bases not matched to a gene: 5. This CDR3 has 16 residues. Germline V gene sequence: CDR1 SGHAT, CDR2 FQNNGV. This CDR3 reads CASSPQGATNTGELFF. CDR3 nucleotides: TGTGCCAGCAGCCCCCAGGGGGCGACGAACACCGGGGAGCTGTTTTTT.

This clone was observed once. The DNA of the CDR3 is TGTGCCAGCAGTCAGCCGGGGCTTTTCTATGGCTACACCTTC. Translating gives CASSQPGLFYGYTF. J is TRBJ1-2 and V is TRBV28; D perhaps matches TRBD1 (5 bases). This CDR3 is 14 amino acids long. Trimming shortened V by 5 bases and J by 4 bases, and 14 bases separated the two germline ends. Germline CDR1 reads MDHEN; CDR2 reads SYDVKM.

The V gene is TRBV25-1, the J gene TRBJ2-3; D might be TRBD1 (6 bases). Germline V gene lookup returns CDR1 MGHDK and CDR2 SYGVNS. The CDR3 consists of 16 residues. The V gene lost 5 bases and the J gene lost 6 bases, with 21 bases spanning the gap. CDR3 DNA sequence: TGTGCCAGCAGTTCCCTGGCCAGGGGCCACGGTGATACGCAGTATTTT. Encoded protein: CASSSLARGHGDTQYF.

This clone was observed once. The rearrangement uses TRBV5-1 and TRBJ1-6; D is perhaps TRBD1 (5 bases). The CDR3 covers 18 residues. From germline, CDR1 is SGHRS and CDR2 YFSETQ. The V end was cut by 2 bases, the J end by 0 bases, with 15 bases between. CDR3 in DNA: TGCGCCAGCAGCTTAGGGGTCCCTGGGAGCTCCTATAATTCACCCCTCCACTTT. As protein: CASSLGVPGSSYNSPLHF.

The chain couples TRBV9 to TRBJ2-1, with D perhaps assigned TRBD1 or TRBD2 (5 bases each). Germline V gene lookup returns CDR1 SGDLS and CDR2 YYNGEE. The CDR3 runs 18 residues. V lost 0 bases and J 0 bases, leaving 16 bases between the germline ends. Here the CDR3 reads CASSVGGARGSSYNEQFF. Here the CDR3 DNA reads TGTGCCAGCAGCGTAGGGGGCGCACGGGGAAGCTCCTACAATGAGCAGTTCTTC.

The chain links TRBV6-5 to TRBJ1-3; D is perhaps TRBD1 (5 bases). CDR1 is MNHEY and CDR2 is SVGAGI in the germline V gene. The CDR3 length is 13 residues. Trimming took 6 bases from V and 5 from J, leaving 11 bases between them. Written as DNA, the CDR3 is TGTGCCAGCAGCGGGGGGAAGCGAAACACCATATATTTT. Protein sequence: CASSGGKRNTIYF.

The chain uses TRBV3-1 (or the pseudogene TRBV3-2) and TRBJ2-7; D might be TRBD1 (5 bases). V lost 1 base, J lost 0 bases, and 10 bases lay in between. The CDR3 length is 15 residues. CDR1 is LGHDT and CDR2 is YNNKEL in the germline V gene (reference sequence). This chain's CDR3 is CASSQGTTVSYEQYF. The CDR3 DNA reads TGTGCCAGCAGCCAAGGGACAACTGTCTCCTACGAGCAGTACTTC.